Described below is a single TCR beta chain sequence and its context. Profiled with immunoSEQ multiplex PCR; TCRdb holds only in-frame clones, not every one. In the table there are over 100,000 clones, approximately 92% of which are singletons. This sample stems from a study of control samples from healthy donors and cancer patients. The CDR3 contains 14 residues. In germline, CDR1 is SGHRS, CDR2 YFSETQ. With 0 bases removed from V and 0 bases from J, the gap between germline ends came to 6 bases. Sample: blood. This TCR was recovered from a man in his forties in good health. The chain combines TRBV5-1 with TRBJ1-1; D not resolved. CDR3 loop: CASSLDRVNTEAFF. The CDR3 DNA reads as TGCGCCAGCAGCTTGGACAGAGTGAACACTGAAGCTTTCTTT.